The rows below give T cell receptor beta chains drawn from one sample of a study of control samples from healthy donors and cancer patients. Measured with immunoSEQ multiplex PCR; TCRdb has only the in-frame clones, and not every one. The repertoire holds about 86,000 clones, about 89% seen once, with 9% to 10% in the top ten. The sample consisted of PBMCs. Receptors originate from a woman aged 50 to 60 with colorectal cancer. CDR3s include the opening cysteine and the closing phenylalanine or tryptophan. The D gene is left open where the match is weak. Some rows have no size entry. The others give once, few or many, or a class for an expanded clone.

d_gene	abundance	j_gene	v_gene	CDR3aa	CDR3nt
TRBD1	.	TRBJ2-5	TRBV12-3/TRBV12-4	CASSRQGAETQYF	TGTGCCAGCAGTCGACAGGGGGCGGAGACCCAGTACTTC
.	.	TRBJ1-3	TRBV13	CASSFWPNTIYF	TGTGCCAGCAGCTTTTGGCCAAACACCATATATTTT
.	once	TRBJ1-2	TRBV6-5	CASQGIYGYTF	TGTGCCAGCCAGGGGATCTATGGCTACACCTTC
.	.	TRBJ2-2	TRBV6-5	CASIDRTGELFF	TGTGCCAGCATCGACAGGACCGGGGAGCTGTTTTTT
TRBD1	.	TRBJ2-3	TRBV5-5	CASSLSQGAVTDTQYF	TGTGCCAGCAGCCTGTCACAGGGGGCAGTGACAGATACGCAGTATTTT
.	once	TRBJ2-3	TRBV9	CASSVVGGTQYF	TGTGCCAGCAGCGTAGTGGGAGGTACGCAGTATTTT
TRBD2	.	TRBJ2-3	TRBV27	CASSFGGGFRTDTQYF	TGTGCCAGCAGTTTCGGCGGGGGTTTTCGCACAGATACGCAGTATTTT
.	.	TRBJ2-3	TRBV12-5	CASGLEGNTQYF	TGTGCTAGTGGTTTGGAAGGCAATACGCAGTATTTT
TRBD1	.	TRBJ1-5	TRBV19	CASTRTGRSDQPQHF	TGTGCCAGTACCAGGACAGGCCGGTCCGATCAGCCCCAGCATTTT
TRBD1	once	TRBJ2-2	TRBV28	CASSPRDRGTGELFF	TGTGCCAGCAGTCCACGGGACAGGGGCACCGGGGAGCTGTTTTTT
.	.	TRBJ2-6	TRBV6-1	CASSTSSGANVLTF	TGTGCCAGCAGCACCAGCTCTGGGGCCAACGTCCTGACTTTC
TRBD1	.	TRBJ1-5	TRBV2	CASSGTGSGQPQHF	TGTGCCAGCAGTGGGACAGGGAGTGGTCAGCCCCAGCATTTT